Presented here are 29 T cell receptor beta chains from one specimen sequenced in a study of glioma-infiltrating T cells. TCR alpha and beta CDR3 regions were amplified from RNA using iRepertoire nested multiplex PCR. Via MiXCR, TCRdb re-called the multiplex PCR reads, giving one row per CDR3 protein. The sample lists 3,000 to 4,000 distinct CDR3 sequences; about 18% were seen once. The sample was glioma tissue, nonneoplastic brain tissue, or PBMCs (not recorded which). The receptors here all came from a human donor with low-grade glioma or glioblastoma, undergoing nonglioma brain surgery, or in good health (not recorded which).

Within the sample, this clonotype is medium-sized (0.01 to 0.1%). The V call is TRBV27, the J call TRBJ1-1; no definite D call. V was cut by 3 bases and J by 3 bases, with 8 bases left in between. Germline CDR1 and CDR2: MNHEY and SMNVEV (reference sequence). The CDR3 is made up of 13 amino acids. CDR3 coding DNA: TGTGCCAGCAGTTTTCAGGTTTACACTGAAGCTTTCTTT. This sequence encodes CASSFQVYTEAFF.

Points on this clonotype: A much larger clone lies one base from this, so it may be a read error. The chain combines TRBV5-4 with TRBJ2-5; D gene ambiguous. The germline gives CDR1 SGHNT, CDR2 YYREEE (reference sequence). The length of the CDR3 is 11 residues. The CDR3 is CASSIKETRYF. Written as DNA, the CDR3 is TGTGCCAGCAGCATTAAGGAGACCCGGTACTTC.

This clonotype showed up many times. This chain joins TRBV29-1 and TRBJ2-1; either TRBD1 or TRBD2 may fit D (7 bases each). The V gene lost 8 bases and the J gene lost 5 bases, with 16 bases spanning the gap. The CDR3 has 13 amino acids. CDR1 and CDR2 (germline): SQVTM, ANQGSEA. The DNA for the CDR3 is TGCAGCCCTTGGGGAGGGGGCCACAATGAGCAGTTCTTC. It is translated as CSPWGGGHNEQFF.

This clonotype has ten or more counts. V is TRBV7-8 and J is TRBJ1-5; TRBD1 aligns across 8 bases. This CDR3 region has 15 residues. The germline V gene has CDR1 SGHVS and CDR2 FQNEAQ. With V trimmed by 5 bases and J by 2 bases, 5 bases remained unmatched. The DNA of the CDR3 is TGTGCCAGCAGCCCCCAGACAGGGGGCAATCAGCCCCAGCATTTT. Translating gives CASSPQTGGNQPQHF.

This clonotype has a count of ten or more. The chain employs TRBV7-9 and TRBJ1-2; D ambiguous. CDR3 length: 15 residues. CDR1 is SEHNR and CDR2 is FQNEAQ in the germline V gene (reference sequence). The germline V and J ends were trimmed by 5 bases and 5 bases, with 18 bases remaining between them. The CDR3 nucleotides are TGTGCCAGCAGCCCGGCATTCTCCCTCCTTTATGGCTACACCTTC. Translating it yields CASSPAFSLLYGYTF.

The chain is built from TRBV27 and TRBJ2-7; TRBD1 is a possible D gene (5 bases). V lost 5 bases, J lost 6 bases, and 14 bases lay in between. The CDR3 length is 13 residues. In germline, CDR1 is MNHEY, CDR2 SMNVEV (reference sequence). The CDR3 sequence: CASSPTVACEQYV. The CDR3 coding sequence is TGTGCCAGCAGTCCGACAGTGGCGTGCGAGCAGTACGTC.

This clonotype was seen a handful of times. This chain links TRBV5-1 with TRBJ2-6, with TRBD1 matching 7 bases. Germline assignment: CDR1 SGHRS and CDR2 YFSETQ. V shed 4 bases, J shed 2 bases, and the junction held 15 bases outside the gene matches. The CDR3 has 19 residues. CDR3 region: CASSLGQVPRMAGANVLTF. In nucleotides, the CDR3 is TGCGCCAGCAGCCTAGGACAGGTGCCAAGGATGGCTGGGGCCAACGTCCTGACTTTC.

This clonotype is medium-sized in the sample. The chain couples TRBV27 to TRBJ1-2; 11 bases are shared with TRBD1. V was pared by 6 bases and J by 0 bases, with 9 bases of the junction left unmatched. This CDR3 has 17 residues. Germline loops: CDR1 MNHEY, CDR2 SMNVEV (reference sequence). CDR3 protein: CASSLRTGGEANYGYTF. The DNA for the CDR3 is TGTGCCAGCAGCCTGAGGACAGGGGGCGAAGCTAACTATGGCTACACCTTC.

CDR3 coding DNA: TGTGCCAGCAAAGATGGCGGGGGCTCTTACAATGAGCAGTTCTTC. Its protein is CASKDGGGSYNEQFF. V gene TRBV3-1 combines with J gene TRBJ2-1; a possible D gene is TRBD2 (7 bases). This CDR3 comprises 15 residues. Trimming took 7 bases from V and 4 from J, leaving 17 bases between them. The germline CDR1 and CDR2 sequences are LGHDT and YNNKEL (reference sequence).

The table lists this clonotype with a few counts. The chain joins TRBV19 to TRBJ2-2, with D perhaps TRBD2 (6 bases). CDR1 and CDR2 (germline): LNHDA, SQIVND (reference sequence). V was clipped by 6 bases and J by 0 bases, with 11 bases between them. The CDR3 totals 15 residues. The CDR3 DNA reads TGTGCCAGTAGGAAGGGACTGGCGAACACCGGGGAGCTGTTTTTT. Translating gives CASRKGLANTGELFF.

By sample fraction, this clonotype is medium-sized. J is TRBJ2-1 and V is TRBV20-1; D is perhaps TRBD1 (6 bases). This CDR3 is 13 amino acids long. CDR1 and CDR2 from the germline V gene are DFQATT and SNEGSKA (reference sequence). Trimming left V 3 bases short and J 15 bases short, with 21 bases between. The CDR3 spells CSARDSDSGGRFF. In nucleotides, the CDR3 is TGCAGTGCTAGGGACTCGGACAGTGGGGGAAGGTTCTTC.

In this sample, this clonotype turned up many times. The chain employs TRBV5-1 and TRBJ1-2, with D maybe TRBD1 (6 bases). Germline V gene lookup returns CDR1 SGHRS and CDR2 YFSETQ. The CDR3 totals 14 residues. V was trimmed by 2 bases and J by 3 bases, leaving 11 bases between them. CDR3 sequence: CASSFGTPDYGYTF. The CDR3 nucleotides are TGCGCCAGCAGCTTCGGGACACCCGACTATGGCTACACCTTC.

This clonotype is labeled medium-sized. The chain couples TRBV20-1 to TRBJ1-1; 7 positions match TRBD1. Per germline, CDR1 DFQATT and CDR2 SNEGSKA (reference sequence). CDR3 length: 15 residues. After removal of 0 bases from V and 1 base from J, the junction contained 5 bases not matched to a gene. CDR3 region: CSARDPGQKNTEAFF. The CDR3 DNA reads as TGCAGTGCTAGAGATCCGGGACAGAAGAACACTGAAGCTTTCTTT.

This clonotype counts as medium-sized. CDR3 coding DNA: TGCAGTGCTACAGAACCGGAATATGGAAACACCATATATTTT. It yields the protein CSATEPEYGNTIYF. The rearrangement joins TRBV20-1 to TRBJ1-3; D unclear. The CDR3 sequence is 14 residues long. V was trimmed by 4 bases and J by 3 bases, leaving 13 bases between them. CDR1 and CDR2 from the germline V gene are DFQATT and SNEGSKA (reference sequence).

This clonotype was found a few times. V usage is TRBV7-9 and J usage is TRBJ2-1; no clear D gene. The CDR3 contains 15 residues. The germline V gene encodes CDR1 SEHNR and CDR2 FQNEAQ (reference sequence). V lost 3 bases and J lost 5, with 14 bases in between. The CDR3 is CASSFRRTGDNEQFF. CDR3 DNA sequence: TGTGCCAGCAGCTTCCGGCGGACCGGTGACAATGAGCAGTTCTTC.

This clonotype was seen many times. The CDR3 spells CASSQGGIGYTF. The CDR3 DNA is TGTGCCAGCAGCCAAGGAGGGATTGGCTACACCTTC. The chain uses TRBV14 and TRBJ1-2; no clear D gene. The CDR3 contains 12 residues. CDR1 is SGHDN, CDR2 FVKESK, per germline. V lost 1 base, J lost 7 bases, and 7 bases lay in between.

This clonotype was observed a handful of times. V and J are TRBV14 and TRBJ1-1; D gene unclear. V lost 1 base, J lost 5 bases, and 8 bases lay in between. The CDR3 runs 13 residues. The germline gives CDR1 SGHDN, CDR2 FVKESK. The CDR3 sequence: CASSQVGRTEAFF. The DNA for the CDR3 is TGTGCCAGCAGCCAAGTGGGGAGGACTGAAGCTTTCTTT.

V usage is TRBV12-3 or TRBV12-4 and J usage is TRBJ2-3; 12 nucleotides agree with TRBD1. The CDR3 runs 17 residues. Trimming removed 0 bases from V and 7 bases from J; junction bases left unmatched: 8. CDR3 amino acids: CASSLAVGTGGKNTQYF. Here the CDR3 DNA reads TGTGCCAGCAGTTTAGCCGTGGGGACAGGGGGCAAAAATACGCAGTATTTT.

The genes are TRBV28 and TRBJ2-7; D is undetermined. This CDR3 is 11 amino acids long. Germline assignment: CDR1 MDHEN and CDR2 SYDVKM. The CDR3: CVSSSIGEQYV. The DNA of the CDR3 is TGTGTTAGCAGTTCGATAGGCGAGCAGTACGTC.

The table lists this clonotype with many counts. V is TRBV7-6 and J is TRBJ2-1; D gene uncertain. Germline CDR1 reads SGHVS; CDR2 reads FNYEAQ. The ends were cut back, 5 bases at V and 4 bases at J, with 12 bases in the middle. The CDR3 has 14 residues. In nucleotides, the CDR3 is TGTGCCAGCAGCATCTCTACCGCATACAATGAGCAGTTCTTC. It codes for CASSISTAYNEQFF.

This clonotype has at least ten counts. The J gene is TRBJ1-1, the V gene TRBV28; no definite D call. Germline V gene data show CDR1 as MDHEN and CDR2 as SYDVKM. Deletions cut 5 bases from V and 5 bases from J, with 21 bases between. This CDR3 region has 16 residues. CDR3 amino acids: CASSLRLRDLGTEAFF. CDR3 in DNA: TGTGCCAGCAGTCTACGTTTGCGTGACTTGGGGACTGAAGCTTTCTTT.

This clonotype qualifies as medium-sized. The chain recombines TRBV12-3 or TRBV12-4 with TRBJ1-5; D is unclear. The CDR3 totals 15 residues. Trimming stripped 6 bases from V and 1 base from J, with 13 bases between. The CDR3 DNA sequence: TGTGCCAGCAGCCTAGACGACCGGAGCAATCAGCCCCAGCATTTT. It is translated as CASSLDDRSNQPQHF.

Relative to its sample, this clonotype is medium-sized (0.01 to 0.1%). The chain has TRBV6-1 and TRBJ1-5; perhaps TRBD1 as D (6 bases). Germline CDR1 is MNHNS and CDR2 is SASEGT. This CDR3 is built from 15 residues. Trimming removed 10 bases at V and 0 bases at J, with 16 bases between. The CDR3 region has the DNA TGTGCCACCGAAAGCCAGGGGAATAGCAATCAGCCCCAGCATTTT. As protein: CATESQGNSNQPQHF.

This clonotype ranks as medium-sized. The chain employs TRBV28 and TRBJ1-5; D uncertain. The V gene lost 6 bases and the J gene lost 2 bases, with 14 bases spanning the gap. Germline V gene lookup returns CDR1 MDHEN and CDR2 SYDVKM. The CDR3 is made up of 15 amino acids. The CDR3 DNA is TGTGCCAGCAGGACTGAAGGGTCGGGCAATCAGCCCCAGCATTTT. As protein: CASRTEGSGNQPQHF.

This clonotype was detected many times. V and J are TRBV7-3 and TRBJ2-1; no definite D call. CDR1 SGHTA and CDR2 FQGTGA come from the germline V gene. V was shortened by 1 base and J by 8 bases, with 9 bases between the two germline ends. CDR3 length equals 13 residues. This CDR3 is CASSLSRWDEQFF. CDR3 coding DNA: TGTGCCAGCAGCTTAAGTAGGTGGGATGAGCAGTTCTTC.

By proportion, this clonotype is medium-sized. The chain is built from TRBV3-1 and TRBJ1-1; TRBD1 might be the D (5 bases). Trimming stripped 3 bases from V and 10 bases from J, with 12 bases between. The CDR3 contains 12 residues. In germline, CDR1 is LGHDT, CDR2 YNNKEL (reference sequence). The CDR3 DNA reads TGTGCCAGCAGCCAGGAGGGGTTCGGAGCTTTCTTT. It codes for CASSQEGFGAFF.

Ten or more counts support this clonotype. J is TRBJ2-1 and V is TRBV7-9; D could derive from TRBD1 or TRBD2 (6 bases each). The CDR3 loop spans 18 amino acids. V was shortened by 1 base and J by 7 bases, with 23 bases between the two germline ends. Germline V gene lookup returns CDR1 SEHNR and CDR2 FQNEAQ (reference sequence). The CDR3 protein is CASSLGDRPGALKNEQFF. Written as DNA, the CDR3 is TGTGCCAGCAGCTTAGGGGATCGTCCGGGGGCCCTTAAGAATGAGCAGTTCTTC.

This clonotype was seen many times. The chain joins TRBV30 to TRBJ1-6; TRBD1 agrees at 9 bases. In germline, CDR1 is GTSNPN, CDR2 SVGIG (reference sequence). The junction had 7 bases not matched to a gene; V was cut back by 3 bases and J by 10 bases. The CDR3 loop spans 14 amino acids. In nucleotides, the CDR3 is TGTGCCTGGAGCCGTGGACAGGGGAGATCACCCCTCCACTTT. It yields the protein CAWSRGQGRSPLHF.

The chain joins TRBV11-2 to TRBJ2-4; possibly TRBD1 or TRBD2 for D (5 bases each). Germline V gene sequence: CDR1 SGHAT, CDR2 FQNNGV. The CDR3 has 16 amino acids. V lost 5 bases to trimming and J lost 6 bases, with 20 bases between them. The CDR3 DNA reads as TGTGCCAGCAGCCCCACGACGGGGAGACAGACAAACATTCAGTACTTC. Translating gives CASSPTTGRQTNIQYF. Based on the CDR3 plus reference TRBV11-2 and TRBJ2-4, the full variable domain is EAGVAQSPRYKIIEKRQSVAFWCNPISGHATLYWYQQILGQGPKLLIQFQNNGVVDDSQLPKDRFSAERLKGVDSTLKIQPAKLEDSAVYLCASSPTTGRQTNIQYFGAGTRLSVL.